One sample yielded the 13 T cell receptor beta chains listed below, sequenced in a study of T cell changes during pregnancy in multiple sclerosis. Here immunoSEQ multiplex PCR was the method, and the copy in TCRdb shows in-frame clones only, minus some. The table lists under 45,000 clones, nearly 90% of them singletons. This specimen was CD8+ T cells from peripheral blood mononuclear cells, taken in the first trimester of pregnancy. The receptors come from a female donor with multiple sclerosis, enrolled in a pregnancy study.

The genes are TRBV6-4 and TRBJ2-1, with 10 bases identical to TRBD2. The CDR3 consists of 15 residues. CDR1 and CDR2 from the germline V gene are MRHNA and SNTAGT. V lost 0 bases to trimming and J lost 10 bases; unmatched junction nucleotides: 6. DNA of the CDR3: TGTGCCAGCAGTGACTCGAGCGGGGGGGCCCCCGAGCAGTTCTTC. It is translated as CASSDSSGGAPEQFF.

The rearrangement joins TRBV15 to TRBJ2-3; the match to TRBD1 covers 8 bases. J gave up 4 bases and V 3 bases, and 6 bases lay outside the gene matches. Germline V gene lookup returns CDR1 LNHNV and CDR2 YYDKDF (reference sequence). The CDR3 loop spans 15 amino acids. DNA of the CDR3: TGTGCCACCAGCAGTGGACAGGGTTTTCCAGATACGCAGTATTTT. It yields the protein CATSSGQGFPDTQYF.

This chain joins TRBV10-2 and TRBJ1-5; 8 nucleotides match TRBD1. This CDR3 is built from 16 residues. Trimming removed 2 bases from V and 5 bases from J; junction bases left unmatched: 8. Germline CDR1 reads WSHSY; CDR2 reads SAAADI. The CDR3: CASSEGLTGEDQPQHF. DNA of the CDR3: TGCGCCAGCAGTGAGGGCCTGACAGGGGAAGATCAGCCCCAGCATTTT.

This clone has just a few counts. This rearrangement joins TRBV4-1 to TRBJ1-5; D ambiguous. Trimming shortened V by 4 bases and J by 5 bases, and 9 bases separated the two germline ends. The CDR3 has 13 amino acids. Germline CDR1 MGHRA, CDR2 YSYEKL. CDR3 protein: CASSPSVYQPQHF. The CDR3 region has the DNA TGCGCCAGCAGCCCGTCCGTGTATCAGCCCCAGCATTTT.

The rearrangement links TRBV19 to TRBJ1-2, with D hard to call. Per germline, CDR1 LNHDA and CDR2 SQIVND (reference sequence). The CDR3 runs to 12 residues. Trimming removed 3 bases at V and 6 bases at J, with 8 bases between. The CDR3 nucleotides are TGTGCCAGTAGTATTTCGAGGAATGGCTACACCTTC. This gives the protein CASSISRNGYTF.

The chain has TRBV27 and TRBJ2-5, with 8 bases matching TRBD1. This CDR3 has 14 amino acids. From germline, CDR1 is MNHEY and CDR2 SMNVEV (reference sequence). The trim removed 5 bases at V and 6 bases at J, leaving 8 bases unmatched. The CDR3 sequence: CASSPRQGMKTQYF. CDR3 nucleotide sequence: TGTGCCAGCAGTCCCAGACAGGGGATGAAGACCCAGTACTTC.

The V gene is TRBV19, the J gene TRBJ2-2, with 8 bases aligning to TRBD2. This CDR3 is built from 14 residues. From germline, CDR1 is LNHDA and CDR2 SQIVND (reference sequence). J was trimmed by 3 bases and V by 7 bases; bases with no gene match: 4. The CDR3: CASKGAGDTGELFF. The CDR3, as DNA: TGTGCCAGTAAGGGAGCGGGGGACACCGGGGAGCTGTTTTTT.

The rearrangement joins TRBV9 to TRBJ1-1; the D gene is possibly TRBD1 (5 bases). This CDR3 comprises 15 residues. The germline V gene encodes CDR1 SGDLS and CDR2 YYNGEE. The V and J ends lost 3 bases and 1 base respectively, with 13 bases between them. CDR3 region: CASSGKETGNTEAFF. The DNA for the CDR3 is TGTGCCAGCAGCGGGAAGGAAACAGGGAACACTGAAGCTTTCTTT.

This chain uses TRBV19 with TRBJ2-7; the match to TRBD1 covers 9 bases. After removal of 5 bases from V and 2 bases from J, the junction contained 7 bases not matched to a gene. Germline CDR1 LNHDA, CDR2 SQIVND (reference sequence). This CDR3 is 15 amino acids long. CDR3 DNA: TGTGCCAGTAGTCTATCCGGGACAGGGACCTACGAGCAGTACTTC. This translates into CASSLSGTGTYEQYF.

This rearrangement joins TRBV10-2 to TRBJ1-2; D gene ambiguous. CDR1 is WSHSY and CDR2 is SAAADI in the germline V gene. V was trimmed by 2 bases and J by 0 bases, leaving 13 bases between them. The length of the CDR3 is 16 residues. The CDR3 nucleotides are TGCGCCAGCAGTGAGCCTTACTTAGAAGCTAACTATGGCTACACCTTC. Its protein product is CASSEPYLEANYGYTF.

V usage is TRBV30 and J usage is TRBJ2-7; 7 positions agree with TRBD1. This CDR3 region has 14 residues. Losses at the gene ends were 2 bases for V and 4 bases for J; bases not matched to a gene: 8. CDR1 and CDR2 (germline): GTSNPN, SVGIG (reference sequence). DNA for the CDR3: TGTGCCTGGAGTCAGGACAGGACCCTTTACGAGCAGTACTTC. It is translated as CAWSQDRTLYEQYF.

CDR3 region: CASSQEPAQFRGYTF. The CDR3 DNA reads TGCGCCAGCAGCCAAGAACCGGCACAGTTCAGGGGCTACACCTTC. V gene TRBV4-3 combines with J gene TRBJ1-2; D is undetermined. V gave up 0 bases and J gave up 8 bases, with 16 bases separating them. The CDR3 is made up of 15 amino acids. The germline V gene encodes CDR1 LGHNA and CDR2 YSLEER.

The chain links TRBV7-6 to TRBJ1-4; 9 bases match TRBD1. The CDR3 runs to 14 residues. Unmatched junction bases numbered 5, after V lost 4 bases and J lost 8 bases. CDR1 SGHVS and CDR2 FNYEAQ come from the germline V gene. The CDR3 DNA is TGTGCCAGCAGCTCGGGACAGGGAGGGGAAAAACTGTTTTTT. This gives the protein CASSSGQGGEKLFF.